This T cell receptor (beta chain) stems from a study of vaccination effects on CD4 cells after COVID-19. Findings and caveats of the study: Late after vaccination, infection- and vaccine-induced clones showed marked clonal contraction.

V dropped 5 bases and J dropped 4 bases, with 15 bases sitting between them. The CDR3 has 16 residues. Germline loops: CDR1 MNHEY, CDR2 SVGEGT. Using immunoSEQ multiplex PCR, the repertoire was profiled, and TCRdb retains in-frame clones only, with some absent. The sample records about 27,000 clones, approximately 80% being singletons. Expansion with viral peptide pools was applied to antigen-specific CD4+ T cells by the ViraFEST assay prior to sequencing. Culture lasted about 11 days before CD4+ T cell isolation. Nobody among the vaccine recipients had prior SARS-CoV-2 infection (nucleocapsid antibodies were negative). IL-2 at roughly 9.7 IU/ml and peptides at roughly 10 ug/ml were added to cultured PBMC, around 2.2 million per well. Cultures had half their medium replaced with IL-2 medium on days 3 and 7. A note on this clone: Antigen unknown.

This TCR was recovered from a human donor who received a COVID-19 vaccine. The source was CD4+ T cells from PBMCs cultured with HCoV-NL63 spike peptides, collected before COVID-19 vaccination. The rearrangement joins TRBV6-2 or TRBV6-3 to TRBJ2-6, with D perhaps matching TRBD2 (6 bases). The CDR3 DNA reads TGTGCCAGCAGTCGCGACGGGGGTTCAGGGGCCAACGTCCTGACTTTC. This gives the protein CASSRDGGSGANVLTF.